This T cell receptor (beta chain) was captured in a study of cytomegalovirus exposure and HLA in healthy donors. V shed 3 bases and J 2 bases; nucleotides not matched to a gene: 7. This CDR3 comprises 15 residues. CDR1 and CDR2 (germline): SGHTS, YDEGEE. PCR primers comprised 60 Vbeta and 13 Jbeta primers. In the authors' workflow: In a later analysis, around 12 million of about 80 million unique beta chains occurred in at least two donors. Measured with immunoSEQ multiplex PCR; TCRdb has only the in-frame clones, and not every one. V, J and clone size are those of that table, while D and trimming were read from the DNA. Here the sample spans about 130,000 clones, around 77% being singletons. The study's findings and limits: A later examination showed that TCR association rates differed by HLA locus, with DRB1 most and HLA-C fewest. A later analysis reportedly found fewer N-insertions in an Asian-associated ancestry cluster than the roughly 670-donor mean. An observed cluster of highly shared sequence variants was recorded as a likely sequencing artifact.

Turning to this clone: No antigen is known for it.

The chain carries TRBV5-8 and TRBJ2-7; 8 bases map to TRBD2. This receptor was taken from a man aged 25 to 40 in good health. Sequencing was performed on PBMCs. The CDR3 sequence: CASSSRTSLAYEQYF. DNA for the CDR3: TGTGCCAGCAGCTCTAGGACTAGCTTAGCCTACGAGCAGTACTTC.